The subject of this entry is one TCR beta chain. V was pared by 4 bases and J by 5 bases, with 15 bases of the junction left unmatched. The CDR3 runs to 18 residues. CDR1 LGHNA and CDR2 YNFKEQ come from the germline V gene. Methods used by the authors: Reference gene primers were amplified, and this amplification served to estimate nucleated cell counts. Some clones are missing from TCRdb's copy, which holds only in-frame ones; the method was immunoSEQ multiplex PCR. V and J calls and clone size follow that table, whereas D and trimming were derived from the DNA. This table holds some 120,000 clones, over 65% found once. This specimen comes from a study of blood T cell repertoires in COVID-19. At the level of the study: Specimens from acute and convalescent COVID-19 originated in the United States, Italy and Spain.

Sequencing was carried out using peripheral blood. The chain is built from TRBV4-2 and TRBJ2-3, with TRBD2 identical over 10 bases. The clonotype was recovered from a man aged 30 to 39 with acute or convalescent COVID-19. The CDR3 region is CASSPNPERGGRGDTQYF. The CDR3 nucleotides read TGTGCCAGCAGCCCCAACCCAGAGCGGGGGGGCCGTGGAGATACGCAGTATTTT.